Each of the 32 T cell receptor beta chains below was sequenced from the same sample in a study of identical twins (dated by TCRdb to the mid-2010s). To prepare the library, 5' RACE was applied. The sample was run on an Illumina HiSeq 2000. Clones were called with MiXCR by TCRdb after fastp trimmed the public reads at Q25, and only in-frame beta chains were retained. Entries are consolidated by CDR3 protein sequence, retaining the most common genes and DNA. The sample profile shows some 630,000 distinct CDR3 sequences; around 7.4% of them were found once. Around 1.6% of the sample is taken by the ten largest. In addition, the sample was reused for a study of yellow fever vaccine responses in identical twins.

The material sequenced was PBMCs. These TCRs come from a young woman in good health.

This clonotype has a handful of counts. V is TRBV12-3 or TRBV12-4 and J is TRBJ2-1, with 8 bases matching TRBD2. The CDR3 has 20 amino acids. The V segment lost 2 bases and the J segment 0 bases; nucleotides outside the gene matches: 15. The CDR3 region has the DNA TGTGCCAGCAGTTTATGGCGGGGGCTAGCGGGCCGGAGCTCCTACAATGAGCAGTTCTTC. This codes for CASSLWRGLAGRSSYNEQFF.

In its sample, this clonotype was seen many times. The chain links TRBV5-1 to TRBJ2-1, with a weak D call TRBD2 (5 bases). The V gene lost 4 bases and the J gene lost 0 bases, with 20 bases spanning the gap. There are 18 residues in the CDR3. From germline, CDR1 is SGHRS and CDR2 YFSETQ. Written as DNA, the CDR3 is TGCGCCAGCAGCCCATGGTCGTCTAGCCATAGCTCCTACAATGAGCAGTTCTTC. Translating gives CASSPWSSSHSSYNEQFF.

The sample holds a few counts of this clonotype. J is TRBJ1-6 and V is TRBV7-9; 9 bases fit TRBD1. Germline V gene data show CDR1 as SEHNR and CDR2 as FQNEAQ (reference sequence). CDR3 length equals 15 residues. The trim removed 2 bases at V and 6 bases at J, leaving 2 bases unmatched. DNA for the CDR3: TGTGCCAGCAGCTTAACAGGGGGCTCTAATTCACCCCTCCACTTT. This gives the protein CASSLTGGSNSPLHF.

This clonotype was detected ten times or more. The chain has TRBV5-6 and TRBJ1-5, with D unresolved. Per germline, CDR1 SGHDT and CDR2 YYEEEE. The CDR3 runs to 15 residues. V was cut by 1 base and J by 0 bases, with 8 bases left in between. The CDR3 DNA is TGTGCCAGCAGCTTGTACGCAACTAGCAATCAGCCCCAGCATTTT. This translates into CASSLYATSNQPQHF.

This clonotype showed up many times. The chain is built from TRBV5-1 and TRBJ2-1; tentatively, D is TRBD1 (6 bases). Trimming removed 3 bases at V and 4 bases at J, with 14 bases between. Germline CDR1 reads SGHRS; CDR2 reads YFSETQ. CDR3 length: 15 amino acids. This CDR3 reads CASSSAGAPYNEQFF. The CDR3 nucleotides are TGCGCCAGCAGCTCAGCAGGGGCCCCATACAATGAGCAGTTCTTC.

This clonotype appeared many times. CDR3 nucleotides: TGTGCCAGCAACACGAAGGGGGCGAATGAAAAACTGTTTTTT. This sequence encodes CASNTKGANEKLFF. The gene calls are TRBV25-1 and TRBJ1-4, with 7 bases matching TRBD1. Germline assignment: CDR1 MGHDK and CDR2 SYGVNS. The length of the CDR3 is 14 residues. V lost 7 bases and J lost 5; bases outside the gene matches: 7.

This clonotype was counted a few times. The chain couples TRBV28 to TRBJ2-3, with 8 bases lining up with TRBD2. The ends lost 4 bases at V and 4 bases at J; junction bases unmatched: 16. CDR3 size: 18 residues. The germline V gene has CDR1 MDHEN and CDR2 SYDVKM. The CDR3 is CASSSRTHGRANADTQYF. The CDR3, as DNA: TGTGCCAGCAGTTCCCGAACTCACGGGAGGGCCAACGCAGATACGCAGTATTTT.

This clonotype has at least ten counts. The rearrangement links TRBV5-1 to TRBJ2-1; D is ambiguous. CDR1 and CDR2 (germline): SGHRS, YFSETQ. Trimming cost V 0 bases and J 8 bases, with 18 bases left between them. The CDR3 has 16 amino acids. CDR3 sequence (DNA): TGCGCCAGCAGCTTGGGCTCCCGTGCCGCGGTGGATGAGCAGTTCTTC. It is translated as CASSLGSRAAVDEQFF.

This clonotype was seen only a few times. This chain joins TRBV7-2 and TRBJ2-1; D might be TRBD2 (5 bases). The germline gives CDR1 SGHTA, CDR2 FQGNSA. Trimming removed 1 base at V and 4 bases at J, with 8 bases between. The CDR3 totals 14 residues. CDR3 nucleotides: TGTGCCAGCAGCTTAGTCACTAGTTACAATGAGCAGTTCTTC. This encodes CASSLVTSYNEQFF.

V usage is TRBV12-3 or TRBV12-4 and J usage is TRBJ1-1; D not certain. The germline V and J ends were trimmed by 5 bases and 3 bases, with 4 bases remaining between them. This CDR3 is 11 amino acids long. This chain's CDR3 is CASSKYTEAFF. Here the CDR3 DNA reads TGTGCCAGCAGTAAGTACACTGAAGCTTTCTTT.

In its sample, this clonotype was seen many times. The rearrangement links TRBV6-5 to TRBJ2-5; D not certain. This CDR3 is 13 amino acids long. V was trimmed by 4 bases and J by 5 bases, leaving 11 bases between them. Germline V CDR1 and CDR2: MNHEY, SVGAGI. The CDR3 sequence is CASSSVSLETQYF. Here the CDR3 DNA reads TGTGCCAGCAGTTCCGTATCCTTGGAGACCCAGTACTTC.

This clonotype was seen many times. CDR3 coding DNA: TGCGCCAGCAGCTTCTCCGGGACTAGCGGGTCCAATGAGCAGTTCTTC. It encodes CASSFSGTSGSNEQFF. The rearrangement joins TRBV5-1 to TRBJ2-1; 12 bases line up with TRBD2. The CDR3 length is 16 residues. Per the germline V gene, CDR1 is SGHRS and CDR2 is YFSETQ. V dropped 2 bases and J dropped 6; count of bases not matched to a gene: 6.

This clonotype came up many times. The rearrangement links TRBV13 to TRBJ2-1; no clear D. From germline, CDR1 is PRHDT and CDR2 FYEKMQ (reference sequence). The CDR3 is made up of 16 amino acids. Trimming took 3 bases from V and 0 from J, leaving 12 bases between them. CDR3 protein: CASSFGGRFSYNEQFF. The CDR3 DNA follows: TGTGCCAGCAGCTTTGGTGGAAGGTTCTCCTACAATGAGCAGTTCTTC.

This clonotype came up a few times. The rearrangement joins TRBV7-9 to TRBJ2-1; D unclear. V was pared by 1 base and J by 2 bases, with 9 bases between. The V gene's germline CDR1 is SEHNR and CDR2 FQNEAQ (reference sequence). The CDR3 runs to 15 residues. The chain's CDR3 is CASSLEGNPYNEQFF. CDR3 DNA sequence: TGTGCCAGCAGCTTAGAGGGTAACCCCTACAATGAGCAGTTCTTC.

This sequence joins TRBV6-1 and TRBJ2-2; D is perhaps TRBD2 (6 bases). V was pared by 6 bases and J by 7 bases, with 18 bases between. CDR3 length equals 15 residues. Per germline, CDR1 MNHNS and CDR2 SASEGT. Here the CDR3 reads CASSDAGPPSGELFF. CDR3 nucleotide sequence: TGTGCCAGCAGCGATGCGGGACCCCCCAGCGGGGAGCTGTTTTTT.

This chain joins TRBV12-3 or TRBV12-4 and TRBJ2-3, with a weak D call TRBD1 (5 bases). Trimming removed 5 bases from V and 0 bases from J, with 9 bases in between. The CDR3 runs 14 residues. This CDR3 reads CASSRQSSTDTQYF. CDR3 nucleotide sequence: TGTGCCAGCAGTCGACAGTCTAGCACAGATACGCAGTATTTT.

This clonotype was detected ten times or more. The gene calls are TRBV5-1 and TRBJ2-3, with no clear D. Germline V gene sequence: CDR1 SGHRS, CDR2 YFSETQ. The V end lost 2 bases, the J end lost 2 bases, and 6 bases lay between the germline ends. This CDR3 is 13 amino acids long. The CDR3 coding sequence is TGCGCCAGCAGCTTACGGGTCACAGATACGCAGTATTTT. Its translation: CASSLRVTDTQYF.

This clonotype was recorded many times. The J gene is TRBJ2-2, the V gene TRBV20-1; D may match TRBD1 or TRBD2 (6 bases each). V shed 6 bases and J shed 6 bases, with 11 bases lying between them. The germline V gene has CDR1 DFQATT and CDR2 SNEGSKA (reference sequence). The CDR3 runs to 12 residues. The CDR3: CSAQRGAGELFF. Written as DNA, the CDR3 is TGCAGTGCCCAGAGGGGGGCCGGGGAGCTGTTTTTT.

This clonotype was counted between two and nine times. The chain links TRBV6-1 to TRBJ2-2, with D maybe TRBD2 (7 bases). Deletions cut 1 base from V and 6 bases from J, with 15 bases between. CDR3 size: 16 residues. Germline CDR1 and CDR2: MNHNS and SASEGT. CDR3 DNA: TGTGCCAGCAGTGAAGTCGGCGGGGGCCCGGCCGGGGAGCTGTTTTTT. This translates into CASSEVGGGPAGELFF.

This chain connects TRBV14 to TRBJ2-1; the match to TRBD2 covers 10 bases. Germline V gene sequence: CDR1 SGHDN, CDR2 FVKESK. J lost 6 bases, V lost 2 bases, and 10 bases had no gene match. This CDR3 is 17 amino acids long. In DNA form, the CDR3 reads TGTGCCAGCAGCCAACTAGCGGGAGCTGGTCTGGGCAATGAGCAGTTCTTC. Translating it yields CASSQLAGAGLGNEQFF. The whole variable domain, filled in from reference TRBV14 and TRBJ2-1, reads EAGVTQFPSHSVIEKGQTVTLRCDPISGHDNLYWYRRVMGKEIKFLLHFVKESKQDESGMPNNRFLAERTGGTYSTLKVQPAELEDSGVYFCASSQLAGAGLGNEQFFGPGTRLTVL.

The CDR3 nucleotides read TGTGCCAGCAGTTCTCCTCGACTCGGGACAGGGGGATCGAGAGCCAAAAACATTCAGTACTTC. It specifies CASSSPRLGTGGSRAKNIQYF. The chain recombines TRBV28 with TRBJ2-4, with 11 bases that match TRBD1. The CDR3 covers 21 residues. J was trimmed by 0 bases and V by 4 bases; bases with no gene match: 17. Per germline, CDR1 MDHEN and CDR2 SYDVKM.

The rearrangement uses TRBV29-1 and TRBJ2-3; TRBD1 agrees at 8 bases. V trimming: 5 bases; J trimming: 6 bases; junction bases outside the gene matches: 4. This CDR3 comprises 12 residues. Germline lookup yields CDR1 SQVTM and CDR2 ANQGSEA. For the CDR3, the DNA is TGCAGCGTTTCGGGACAGGTGGATACGCAGTATTTT. This translates into CSVSGQVDTQYF.

This clonotype showed up just a few times. J is TRBJ2-3 and V is TRBV13; TRBD2 might be the D (7 bases). Germline V gene sequence: CDR1 PRHDT, CDR2 FYEKMQ (reference sequence). Trimming took 0 bases from V and 3 from J, leaving 16 bases between them. This CDR3 has 17 amino acids. CDR3: CASSLGVGGLSTDTQYF. CDR3 coding DNA: TGTGCCAGCAGCTTAGGCGTCGGGGGGCTCTCGACAGATACGCAGTATTTT.

The table lists this clonotype with many counts. Its ends do not fully match the called genes, so a read error is possible. The gene calls are TRBV10-3 and TRBJ2-7; D is uncertain. The length of the CDR3 is 14 residues. From germline, CDR1 is ENHRY and CDR2 SYGVKD. The CDR3 spells CAISKSEPFYEQYF. The CDR3 DNA sequence: TGTGCCATCAGTAAGTCAGAACCTTTCTACGAGCAGTACTTC.

Only a few counts were recorded for this clonotype. The chain has TRBV13 and TRBJ2-2, with 11 bases identical to TRBD2. This CDR3 has 17 residues. CDR1 is PRHDT, CDR2 FYEKMQ, per germline (reference sequence). The ends lost 4 bases at V and 5 bases at J; junction bases unmatched: 9. CDR3 amino acids: CASSSGTSGGRTGELFF. The CDR3 DNA reads as TGTGCCAGCAGCTCCGGGACTAGCGGAGGGAGGACCGGGGAGCTGTTTTTT.

This clonotype was recorded a few times. The rearrangement joins TRBV7-8 to TRBJ2-6; D remains unclear. In germline, CDR1 is SGHVS, CDR2 FQNEAQ. V was clipped by 7 bases and J by 1 base, with 11 bases between them. The CDR3 covers 15 residues. The CDR3 bases are TGTGCCAGCACCCAGAGCTTATCTGGGGCCAACGTCCTGACTTTC. Its protein is CASTQSLSGANVLTF.

The chain joins TRBV18 to TRBJ2-5; the D gene could be TRBD1 or TRBD2 (5 bases each). The V and J ends lost 3 bases and 5 bases respectively, with 16 bases between them. CDR1 is KGHSH and CDR2 is LQKENI in the germline V gene. The CDR3 totals 15 residues. The CDR3 loop reads CASSPTGKGQETQYF. Written as DNA, the CDR3 is TGTGCCAGCTCACCCACGGGAAAGGGGCAGGAGACCCAGTACTTC. Filled out from reference TRBV18 and TRBJ2-5, the complete variable domain reads NAGVMQNPRHLVRRRGQEARLRCSPMKGHSHVYWYRQLPEEGLKFMVYLQKENIIDESGMPKERFSAEFPKEGPSILRIQQVVRGDSAAYFCASSPTGKGQETQYFGPGTRLLVL.

There are a few counts of this clonotype. The rearrangement uses TRBV10-3 and TRBJ2-1; D not certain. Trimming removed 3 bases from V and 3 bases from J, with 9 bases in between. Germline-derived CDR1 and CDR2 are ENHRY and SYGVKD. The CDR3 totals 14 residues. CDR3 sequence (DNA): TGTGCCATCAGTGATGGGGTTGGCTACAATGAGCAGTTCTTC. Protein sequence: CAISDGVGYNEQFF.

This clonotype showed up just a few times. The genes are TRBV4-1 and TRBJ1-5; a weak D match, TRBD1 (5 bases). V was shortened by 0 bases and J by 3 bases, with 12 bases between the two germline ends. The V gene's germline CDR1 is MGHRA and CDR2 YSYEKL. This CDR3 spans 16 amino acids. CDR3: CASSQDLVRDNQPQHF. The CDR3 coding sequence is TGCGCCAGCAGCCAAGATCTGGTCAGGGACAATCAGCCCCAGCATTTT.

Ten or more counts support this clonotype. CDR3 loop: CASSLGVSPLHF. CDR3 coding DNA: TGTGCCAGCAGTTTGGGGGTTTCACCCCTCCACTTT. V gene TRBV12-3 or TRBV12-4 combines with J gene TRBJ1-6, with D maybe TRBD1 (5 bases). V was trimmed by 3 bases and J by 9 bases, leaving 6 bases between them. CDR3 length: 12 amino acids.

This CDR3 reads CASSYNVGTPGEQYF. Here the CDR3 DNA reads TGTGCCAGCAGTTACAATGTCGGGACCCCTGGCGAGCAGTACTTC. This chain joins TRBV6-5 and TRBJ2-7; D might be TRBD1 or TRBD2, each matching 5 bases. In germline, CDR1 is MNHEY, CDR2 SVGAGI. V lost 2 bases to trimming and J lost 6 bases, with 17 bases between them. The CDR3 has 15 amino acids.

The sample holds a few counts of this clonotype. This sequence joins TRBV5-5 and TRBJ2-3, with D unclear. The V gene's germline CDR1 is SGHKS and CDR2 YYEKEE (reference sequence). The V gene lost 4 bases and the J gene lost 0 bases, with 12 bases spanning the gap. This CDR3 has 15 amino acids. The CDR3, as DNA: TGTGCCAGCAGCCCAAGCCCCACTAGCACAGATACGCAGTATTTT. As protein: CASSPSPTSTDTQYF.